These T cell receptor beta chains were read from a single sample in a study of cytomegalovirus exposure and HLA in healthy donors. Data came from immunoSEQ multiplex PCR; TCRdb stores just in-frame clones and leaves some out. The sample lists roughly 110,000 clones, about four fifths occurring once. The specimen sequenced was PBMCs. The origin of the receptors is a man in his forties or fifties in good health and CMV-seronegative. CDR3s include the opening cysteine and the closing phenylalanine or tryptophan. A D gene is named only where the DNA matches it firmly. Not all rows give a size; the values are once, few, many and, for expanded clones, a class.

>few|TRBV7-3|.|TRBJ1-1|13
TGTGCCAGCAGCCAGACACCGAACACTGAAGCTTTCTTT
CASSQTPNTEAFF
>.|TRBV6-1|TRBD2|TRBJ2-3|15
TGTGCCAGCAGTGCTACTAGCGGGGGGCGGGATACGCAGTATTTT
CASSATSGGRDTQYF
>.|TRBV7-4|TRBD1|TRBJ1-5|16
TGTGCCAGCAGCTTAGGGGGGGACAGGAGCAATCAGCCCCAGCATTTT
CASSLGGDRSNQPQHF
>.|TRBV7-2|.|TRBJ1-2|12
TGTGCCAGCAGCTTCAGTAACTATGGCTACACCTTC
CASSFSNYGYTF
>.|TRBV7-2|.|TRBJ2-5|11
TGTGCCAGCTCCCCCGGGGAGACCCAGTACTTC
CASSPGETQYF
>.|TRBV5-1|TRBD2|TRBJ2-5|14
TGCGCCAGCGCCTTAGCGGGGGGTTCAGAGACCCAGTACTTC
CASALAGGSETQYF
>once|TRBV30|.|TRBJ1-5|13
TGTGCCTGGACGGGGAATAGCAATCAGCCCCAGCATTTT
CAWTGNSNQPQHF
>.|TRBV5-1|TRBD2|TRBJ2-7|16
TGCGCCAGCAGCCCGGGAGACGCGGGGGGGAGGGACGAGCAGTACTTC
CASSPGDAGGRDEQYF
>.|TRBV15|.|TRBJ1-1|17
TGTGCCACCAGCAGAGAACAGGGAATACGGATGAACACTGAAGCTTTCTTT
CATSREQGIRMNTEAFF
>few|TRBV10-3|TRBD1|TRBJ1-5|14
TGTGCCATCGGACAGGCAAATAGCAATCAGCCCCAGCATTTT
CAIGQANSNQPQHF
>.|TRBV7-2|TRBD2|TRBJ2-1|15
TGTGCCAGCAGCTTCGGACTAGCGGCCTACAATGAGCAGTTCTTC
CASSFGLAAYNEQFF
>.|TRBV7-2|TRBD2|TRBJ2-1|15
TGTGCCAGCTCCCGACTAGCGGGGGGGCTCTATGAGCAGTTCTTC
CASSRLAGGLYEQFF
>.|TRBV5-4|.|TRBJ2-5|14
TGTGCCAGCAGCTTGCGGGACAACCAAGAGACCCAGTACTTC
CASSLRDNQETQYF
>.|TRBV18|.|TRBJ1-2|13
TGTGCCAGCTCACCAGAGACTAACTATGGCTACACCTTC
CASSPETNYGYTF
>.|TRBV29-1|.|TRBJ2-3|12
TGCAGCGTTGTCATCAGCGCAGATACGCAGTATTTT
CSVVISADTQYF
>.|TRBV27|.|TRBJ1-2|14
TGTGCCAGCAGTTCTCCTGACACGGGGGGTGGCTACACCTTC
CASSSPDTGGGYTF
>.|TRBV2|TRBD1|TRBJ1-2|15
TGTGCCAGCAGTGGGGGGCCACAGGGGGAAGAGGGCTACACCTTC
CASSGGPQGEEGYTF
>.|TRBV27|TRBD1|TRBJ2-7|14
TGTGCCAGCAGTTTGTCGACAGGGGGCCGCGAGCAGTACTTC
CASSLSTGGREQYF
>.|TRBV19|.|TRBJ1-4|14
TGTGCCAGTAGTATTGGTCAGGAAACCGAAAAACTGTTTTTT
CASSIGQETEKLFF
>.|TRBV2|.|TRBJ1-2|14
TGTGCCAGCAGTGTGGACAGTCAGCTCTATGGCTACACCTTC
CASSVDSQLYGYTF
>.|TRBV25-1|.|TRBJ2-7|13
TGTGCCAGCAGCGATGACAGTTCCTACGAGCAGTACTTC
CASSDDSSYEQYF
>.|TRBV10-3|.|TRBJ2-2|14
TGTGCCATCAGTGAGGACTTCCCCGGGGGGGAGCTGTTTTTT
CAISEDFPGGELFF
>few|TRBV11-1|.|TRBJ2-2|15
TGTGCCAGCAGCCAATTATCCGGGAAGTCCGGGGAGCTGTTTTTT
CASSQLSGKSGELFF
>.|TRBV4-1|.|TRBJ2-7|14
TGCGCCAGCAGTCTCAGGGGTTCGGCCTACGAGCAGTACTTC
CASSLRGSAYEQYF
>.|TRBV7-9|.|TRBJ1-1|12
TGTTCCAGCAGCTTAACAGGGACTGAAGCTTTCTTT
CSSSLTGTEAFF
>.|TRBV29-1|TRBD2|TRBJ2-7|13
TGCAGCGTCCTAGCGGTGGCCGACTACGAGCAGTACTTC
CSVLAVADYEQYF
>.|TRBV7-9|TRBD2|TRBJ2-1|15
TGTGCCAGCAGCGACACTAGCGGATCCTACAATGAGCAGTTCTTC
CASSDTSGSYNEQFF
>few|TRBV2|TRBD1|TRBJ2-2|14
TGTGCCAGGGGGACAGGGGGAAACACCGGGGAGCTGTTTTTT
CARGTGGNTGELFF
>few|TRBV5-1|.|TRBJ2-3|15
TGCGCCAGCAGCTTAGGGGGGGCTAGCACAGATACGCAGTATTTT
CASSLGGASTDTQYF
>.|TRBV5-1|.|TRBJ1-4|15
TGCGCCAGCAGCCAACAGGGATCAACTAATGAAAAACTGTTTTTT
CASSQQGSTNEKLFF
>.|TRBV18|TRBD1|TRBJ2-5|14
TGTGCCAGCTCACCGGGACAGGGGAGAGAGACCCAGTACTTC
CASSPGQGRETQYF
>.|TRBV28|.|TRBJ1-2|12
TGTGCCAGCAGTACACTGACAAATGGCTACACCTTC
CASSTLTNGYTF
>.|TRBV2|.|TRBJ1-5|15
TGTGCCAGCAGAAGAACCGACAGTCCATCTCAGCCCCAGCATTTT
CASRRTDSPSQPQHF
>.|TRBV6-5|TRBD2|TRBJ2-3|15
TGTGCCAGCAGTTTATTAGCGGGGGTGCGGGATACGCAGTATTTT
CASSLLAGVRDTQYF